The 2 T cell receptor beta chains below come from one sample, sequenced in a study of T-cell memory formation after mild COVID-19 (dated by TCRdb to the early 2020s). Library preparation used 5' RACE. TCRdb records Illumina NovaSeq 6000 as the sequencer. TCRdb reanalyzed the raw reads on its own, using fastp at Q25 for trimming and MiXCR for clone calling, and kept in-frame beta chains. All rows with the same CDR3 protein become a single entry with the most common DNA and genes. The sample table shows approximately 82,000 distinct CDR3 sequences, and 9.5% to 15% are seen once. Jointly, the top ten make up around two fifths of the sample. The source material was PBMCs or a T cell subset sorted from them (not recorded which). These receptors were collected from a young man who had mild COVID-19 (a few samples of this study predate the infection). The sample titles of this study are shuffled in the database, so cell type and time point are left out; the donor was told from shared clones.

This chain connects TRBV7-9 to TRBJ1-2; TRBD1 might be the D (5 bases). Germline V gene sequence: CDR1 SEHNR, CDR2 FQNEAQ (reference sequence). Trimming stripped 5 bases from V and 3 bases from J, with 7 bases between. CDR3 size: 12 residues. The DNA of the CDR3 is TGTGCCAGCAGCGCAGGGTACTATGGCTACACCTTC. Translated, it gives CASSAGYYGYTF.

This clonotype was observed a few times. The rearrangement links TRBV7-2 to TRBJ2-5; TRBD1 aligns across 9 bases. The CDR3 runs to 16 residues. Germline trimming cut 5 bases from V and 5 bases from J; bases unmatched to any gene: 12. Germline CDR1 is SGHTA and CDR2 is FQGNSA. The CDR3, as DNA: TGTGCCAGCAGCCAGTATCCGACAGGGGGTGGGGAGACCCAGTACTTC. It codes for CASSQYPTGGGETQYF.